This T cell receptor (beta chain) was found in a study of blood T cell repertoires in COVID-19. On the study more broadly: COVID-19 samples, acute and convalescent, were from the United States, Italy and Spain.

The germline V gene has CDR1 LNHDA and CDR2 SQIVND (reference sequence). The length of the CDR3 is 12 residues. V was pared by 5 bases and J by 4 bases, with 1 base of the junction left unmatched. The data were produced by immunoSEQ multiplex PCR, yet TCRdb's version contains in-frame clones alone and is incomplete. The table records around 370,000 clones, more than 75% of them present only once. Specimen: peripheral blood. V usage is TRBV19 and J usage is TRBJ2-5; 7 nucleotides match TRBD2. The clonotype was recovered from a woman aged 50 to 60 with COVID-19, enrolled during active disease. CDR3 protein: CASSGGGETQYF. The CDR3 region has the DNA TGTGCCAGTAGTGGGGGGGGAGAGACCCAGTACTTC.